The source of this T cell receptor (beta chain) is a study of identical twins' blood T cells. At the level of the study: Around 50 million reads covered about six alpha-chain and about six beta-chain libraries.

TCRdb itself ran the 5' RACE reads through MiXCR, one entry per CDR3 protein. This sample has about 370,000 distinct CDR3 sequences, with approximately 30% found just once. The V gene's germline CDR1 is LGHNA and CDR2 YSLEER. V was cut by 0 bases and J by 5 bases, with 18 bases left in between. The CDR3 contains 17 residues. The sample was PBMCs. The TCR comes from a woman aged 18 to 49 in good health. The genes are TRBV4-3 and TRBJ2-3; TRBD2 is a possible D gene (5 bases). The CDR3, as DNA: TGCGCCAGCAGCCAAGAACCCCCCGGGGATGTGGGAGATACGCAGTATTTT. Its translation is CASSQEPPGDVGDTQYF.